Presented here are 14 T cell receptor beta chains from one specimen sequenced in a study of cytomegalovirus exposure and HLA in healthy donors. The PCR ran on 60 Vbeta and 13 Jbeta primers. Produced via immunoSEQ multiplex PCR; TCRdb's table is partial and in-frame only. Listed are under 90,000 clones; around 15% falls within the top ten. The sequenced sample was PBMCs. The receptor source for this set is a man in his fifties in good health and CMV-seropositive.

V usage is TRBV29-1 and J usage is TRBJ1-1; no firm D call. This CDR3 is 11 amino acids long. Per germline, CDR1 SQVTM and CDR2 ANQGSEA. V lost 1 base to trimming and J lost 6 bases, with 6 bases between them. CDR3 DNA sequence: TGCAGCGTTGAAGGGGCAGCTGAAGCTTTCTTT. Encoded protein: CSVEGAAEAFF.

The chain recombines TRBV11-3 with TRBJ1-1; 9 bases align to TRBD1. Germline-derived CDR1 and CDR2 are SGHNT and YENEEA. The CDR3 loop spans 14 amino acids. Trimming cost V 5 bases and J 3 bases; bases outside gene matches: 4. CDR3 loop: CASSLTGGDTEAFF. The CDR3 nucleotides are TGTGCCAGCAGCCTGACAGGGGGGGACACTGAAGCTTTCTTT.

The chain recombines TRBV11-2 with TRBJ1-1; TRBD1 aligns across 10 bases. The germline V gene encodes CDR1 SGHAT and CDR2 FQNNGV. The CDR3 has 14 amino acids. Trimming at V came to 4 bases and at J to 5 bases, leaving 4 bases not matched to a gene. As DNA, the CDR3 is TGTGCCAGCAGCTCCGGGACAGGGGAAACTGAAGCTTTCTTT. Translation: CASSSGTGETEAFF.

The V gene is TRBV6-1, the J gene TRBJ1-5; no reliable D call. This CDR3 region has 12 residues. Looked up from germline, CDR1 is MNHNS and CDR2 is SASEGT. V lost 4 bases, J lost 4 bases, and 5 bases lay in between. The CDR3 coding sequence is TGTGCCAGCAGTGTCCTTAATCAGCCCCAGCATTTT. Its translation is CASSVLNQPQHF.

This chain connects TRBV29-1 to TRBJ1-2, with 7 bases that match TRBD1. Germline V gene data show CDR1 as SQVTM and CDR2 as ANQGSEA. J lost 4 bases, V lost 4 bases, and 6 bases had no gene match. CDR3 length: 13 residues. This chain's CDR3 is CSVAGQRIYGYTF. The CDR3 DNA is TGCAGCGTTGCGGGACAGCGTATCTATGGCTACACCTTC.

CDR3 amino acids: CASSSTGSNQPQHF. The CDR3 nucleotides are TGTGCCAGCAGCTCAACAGGTAGCAATCAGCCCCAGCATTTT. The chain employs TRBV7-2 and TRBJ1-5; D possibly corresponds to TRBD1 (5 bases). Germline CDR1 and CDR2: SGHTA and FQGNSA. V was shortened by 4 bases and J by 0 bases, with 7 bases between the two germline ends. This CDR3 region has 14 residues.

This rearrangement joins TRBV7-8 to TRBJ2-7, with D perhaps matching TRBD2 (6 bases). The V gene's germline CDR1 is SGHVS and CDR2 FQNEAQ. There are 13 residues in the CDR3. The germline V and J ends were trimmed by 8 bases and 2 bases, with 13 bases remaining between them. The CDR3 DNA reads as TGTGCCAGCGGCAGGGAGGAGGCCTACGAGCAGTACGTC. Translation: CASGREEAYEQYV.

This rearrangement joins TRBV15 to TRBJ1-2, with D possibly matching TRBD1 (6 bases). The CDR3 runs 15 residues. V shed 3 bases and J shed 6 bases, with 17 bases lying between them. The germline V gene encodes CDR1 LNHNV and CDR2 YYDKDF (reference sequence). This CDR3 reads CATSRRRTETDGYTF. CDR3 nucleotide sequence: TGTGCCACCAGCAGGCGTAGGACAGAGACTGATGGCTACACCTTC.

This chain joins TRBV7-9 and TRBJ2-3, with TRBD2 identical over 9 bases. Trimming at V came to 4 bases and at J to 0 bases, leaving 2 bases not matched to a gene. The germline V gene encodes CDR1 SEHNR and CDR2 FQNEAQ (reference sequence). This CDR3 is 15 amino acids long. CDR3 sequence reads: CASSSSGDSTDTQYF. The CDR3 bases are TGTGCCAGCAGCTCTAGCGGGGACAGCACAGATACGCAGTATTTT.

This chain links TRBV5-6 with TRBJ2-7; maybe TRBD2 (6 bases). The CDR3 length is 14 residues. Trimming left V 4 bases short and J 2 bases short, with 13 bases between. Germline V lookup: CDR1 SGHDT, CDR2 YYEEEE. CDR3 amino acids: CASSIRDSPYEQYF. In DNA form, the CDR3 reads TGTGCCAGCAGCATCCGGGACTCCCCCTACGAGCAGTACTTC.

Here the CDR3 reads CASSVDRDSYEQYF. In DNA form, the CDR3 reads TGTGCCAGCAGCGTCGACAGGGACAGCTACGAGCAGTACTTC. The genes are TRBV9 and TRBJ2-7, with 7 bases matching TRBD1. Germline CDR1 reads SGDLS; CDR2 reads YYNGEE. With V trimmed by 2 bases and J by 3 bases, 5 bases remained unmatched. This CDR3 comprises 14 residues.

This chain uses TRBV19 with TRBJ2-5; TRBD1 matches 7 bases. V gave up 6 bases and J gave up 4 bases; unmatched junction bases: 5. Germline CDR1 reads LNHDA; CDR2 reads SQIVND (reference sequence). This CDR3 is built from 13 residues. CDR3 in amino acids: CASSPNRGETQYF. Written as DNA, the CDR3 is TGTGCCAGTAGCCCTAACAGGGGAGAGACCCAGTACTTC.

The chain recombines TRBV13 with TRBJ2-3, with TRBD2 matching over 12 bases. Germline CDR1 and CDR2: PRHDT and FYEKMQ (reference sequence). This CDR3 spans 18 amino acids. J gave up 0 bases and V 5 bases, and 9 bases lay outside the gene matches. The CDR3: CASSHLGLAGMSTDTQYF. The CDR3 nucleotides are TGTGCCAGCAGCCACCTAGGACTAGCGGGGATGAGCACAGATACGCAGTATTTT.

The chain couples TRBV6-5 to TRBJ2-3; 7 bases are shared with TRBD1. The V segment lost 6 bases and the J segment 2 bases; nucleotides outside the gene matches: 8. This CDR3 contains 15 residues. The V gene's germline CDR1 is MNHEY and CDR2 SVGAGI. DNA for the CDR3: TGTGCCAGCAGCAGGGGGTTCCGATACACAGATACGCAGTATTTT. This gives the protein CASSRGFRYTDTQYF.